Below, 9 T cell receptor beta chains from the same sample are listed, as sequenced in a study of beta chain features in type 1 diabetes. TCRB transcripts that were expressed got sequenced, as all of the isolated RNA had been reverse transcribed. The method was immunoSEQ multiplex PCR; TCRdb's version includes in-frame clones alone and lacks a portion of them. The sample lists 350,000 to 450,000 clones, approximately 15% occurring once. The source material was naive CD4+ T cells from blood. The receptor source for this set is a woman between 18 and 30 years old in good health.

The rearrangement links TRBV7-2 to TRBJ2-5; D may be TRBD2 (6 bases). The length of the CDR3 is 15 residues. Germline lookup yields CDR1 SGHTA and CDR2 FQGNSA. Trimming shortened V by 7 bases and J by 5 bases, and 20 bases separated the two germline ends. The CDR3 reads CASIQWGVEGETQYF. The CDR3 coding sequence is TGTGCCAGCATCCAGTGGGGGGTGGAGGGGGAGACCCAGTACTTC.

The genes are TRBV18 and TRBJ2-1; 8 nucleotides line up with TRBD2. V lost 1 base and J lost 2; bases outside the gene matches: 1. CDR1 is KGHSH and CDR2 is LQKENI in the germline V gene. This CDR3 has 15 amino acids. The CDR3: CASSPRAGAYNEQFF. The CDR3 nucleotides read TGTGCCAGCTCACCACGAGCGGGAGCCTACAATGAGCAGTTCTTC.

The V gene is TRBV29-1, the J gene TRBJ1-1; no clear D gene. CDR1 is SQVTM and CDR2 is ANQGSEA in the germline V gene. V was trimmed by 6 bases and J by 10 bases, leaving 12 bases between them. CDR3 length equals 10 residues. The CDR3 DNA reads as TGCAGCGTAGCATCTGGTGGAGCTTTCTTT. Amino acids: CSVASGGAFF. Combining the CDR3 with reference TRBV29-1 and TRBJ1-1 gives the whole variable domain SAVISQKPSRDICQRGTSLTIQCQVDSQVTMMFWYRQQPGQSLTLIATANQGSEATYESGFVIDKFPISRPNLTFSTLTVSNMSPEDSSIYLCSVASGGAFFGQGTRLTVV.

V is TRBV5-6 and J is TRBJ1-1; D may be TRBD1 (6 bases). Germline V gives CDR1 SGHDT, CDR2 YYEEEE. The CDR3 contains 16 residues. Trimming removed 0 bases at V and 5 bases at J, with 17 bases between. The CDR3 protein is CASSLATGTTYTEAFF. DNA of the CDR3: TGTGCCAGCAGCTTGGCGACAGGTACGACGTATACTGAAGCTTTCTTT.

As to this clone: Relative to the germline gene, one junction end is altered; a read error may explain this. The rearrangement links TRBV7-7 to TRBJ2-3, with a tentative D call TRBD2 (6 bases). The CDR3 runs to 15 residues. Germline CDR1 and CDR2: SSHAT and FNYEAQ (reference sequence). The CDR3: CASSSTGVRTDTQYF. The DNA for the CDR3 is TGTGCTAGCAGCTCAACGGGAGTCCGCACAGATACGCAGTATTTT.

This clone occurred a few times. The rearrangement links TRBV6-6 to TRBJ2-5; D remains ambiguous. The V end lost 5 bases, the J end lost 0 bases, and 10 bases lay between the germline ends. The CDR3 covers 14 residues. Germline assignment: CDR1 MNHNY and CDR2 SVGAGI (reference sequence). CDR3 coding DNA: TGTGCCAGCAGTACCTCGGTCCACCAAGAGACCCAGTACTTC. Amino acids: CASSTSVHQETQYF.

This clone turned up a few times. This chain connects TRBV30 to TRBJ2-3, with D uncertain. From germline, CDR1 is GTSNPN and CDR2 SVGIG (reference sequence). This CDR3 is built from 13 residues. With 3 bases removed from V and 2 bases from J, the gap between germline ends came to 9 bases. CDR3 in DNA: TGTGCCTGGAGGAGGAAACCCACAGATACGCAGTATTTT. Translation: CAWRRKPTDTQYF. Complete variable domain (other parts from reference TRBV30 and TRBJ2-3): SQTIHQWPATLVQPVGSPLSLECTVEGTSNPNLYWYRQAAGRGLQLLFYSVGIGQISSEVPQNLSASRPQDRQFILSSKKLLLSDSGFYLCAWRRKPTDTQYFGPGTRLTVL.

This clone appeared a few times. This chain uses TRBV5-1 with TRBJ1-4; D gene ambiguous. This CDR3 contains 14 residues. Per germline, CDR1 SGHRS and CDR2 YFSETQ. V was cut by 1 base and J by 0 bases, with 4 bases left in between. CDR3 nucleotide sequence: TGCGCCAGCAGCTTGCAGGCAACTAATGAAAAACTGTTTTTT. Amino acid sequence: CASSLQATNEKLFF.

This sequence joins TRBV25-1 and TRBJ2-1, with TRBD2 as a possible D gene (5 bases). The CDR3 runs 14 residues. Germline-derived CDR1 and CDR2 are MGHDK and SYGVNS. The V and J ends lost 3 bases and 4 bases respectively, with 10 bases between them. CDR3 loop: CASSDRTGYNEQFF. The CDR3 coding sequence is TGTGCCAGCAGTGATAGGACTGGTTACAATGAGCAGTTCTTC.